The next 2 T cell receptor beta chains were all read from a single sample in a study of follicular helper T cells after annual influenza vaccination (dated by TCRdb to 2015 to 2018). Library method: the immunoSEQ multiplex PCR assay. Sourced from immuneACCESS, this table was stored by TCRdb with only in-frame sequences that have V and J called. A share of the clones is absent; for the studies checked, an unresolved V gene accounts for under half, and the remainder has no known explanation. The sample profile shows fewer than 7,500 clones; roughly 88% of them were found once. Less than 0.75% of the sample is held by the ten biggest clonotypes. The time point label on this specimen signifies: 2015-2016 season, 7 days after influenza vaccination. The starting material was CXCR5+ CD38- circulating T follicular helper cells from blood, obtained 7 days after influenza vaccination. The cell subset or site label for this specimen denotes: circulating Tfh, non-naive CD4+CXCR5+PD-1+ (ICOS+CD38+ or ICOS-CD38-). The receptors stem from an adult who received the influenza vaccine.

The chain carries TRBV2 and TRBJ2-1; D perhaps matches TRBD2 (6 bases). The CDR3 contains 15 residues. The germline V and J ends were trimmed by 6 bases and 0 bases, with 12 bases remaining between them. CDR1 is SNHLY and CDR2 is FYNNEI in the germline V gene. This chain's CDR3 is CASRDSGGSYNEQFF. CDR3 bases: TGTGCCAGCAGGGATAGCGGAGGCTCCTACAATGAGCAGTTCTTC.

V usage is TRBV18 and J usage is TRBJ2-5; 8 bases match TRBD1. The germline CDR1 and CDR2 sequences are KGHSH and LQKENI. Trimming at V came to 4 bases and at J to 4 bases, leaving 2 bases not matched to a gene. The CDR3 has 13 residues. In DNA, the CDR3 is TGTGCCAGCTCACGACAGGGGAGAGAGACCCAGTACTTC. Residues: CASSRQGRETQYF.